The 18 T cell receptor beta chains presented below share a single source sample, sequenced in a study of cytomegalovirus exposure and HLA in healthy donors. The primer mix had 60 Vbeta and 13 Jbeta primers. Libraries were prepared by immunoSEQ multiplex PCR; TCRdb keeps only in-frame clonotypes and omits some of them. This repertoire shows some 170,000 clones, 82% found once; its top ten account for around 0.91%. The sample was PBMCs. These receptors were taken from a girl aged 2-10 years in good health and CMV-seropositive.

V gene TRBV2 combines with J gene TRBJ1-2; D perhaps matches TRBD1 (5 bases). This CDR3 contains 13 residues. The germline V and J ends were trimmed by 4 bases and 2 bases, with 8 bases remaining between them. Germline CDR1 and CDR2: SNHLY and FYNNEI. CDR3 in amino acids: CASSAGPNYGYTF. In nucleotides, the CDR3 is TGTGCCAGCAGTGCAGGGCCCAACTATGGCTACACCTTC. The complete variable domain, with remaining parts taken from reference TRBV2 and TRBJ1-2, reads EPEVTQTPSHQVTQMGQEVILRCVPISNHLYFYWYRQILGQKVEFLVSFYNNEISEKSEIFDDQFSVERPDGSNFTLKIRSTKLEDSAMYFCASSAGPNYGYTFGSGTRLTVV.

This clone was observed a handful of times. The J gene is TRBJ2-1, the V gene TRBV5-1; TRBD2 matches 7 bases. The germline CDR1 and CDR2 sequences are SGHRS and YFSETQ. This CDR3 is 18 amino acids long. Trimming removed 0 bases from V and 1 base from J; junction bases left unmatched: 10. In nucleotides, the CDR3 is TGCGCCAGCAGCTTGGTCAGCGGGGACTTCGATTCCTACAATGAGCAGTTCTTC. It codes for CASSLVSGDFDSYNEQFF.

This clone was recorded a few times. The V and J genes are TRBV29-1 and TRBJ1-2; D not resolved. Between the trimmed V and J ends, which lost 3 bases and 5 bases, there was a span of 10 bases. There are 12 residues in the CDR3. Germline V lookup: CDR1 SQVTM, CDR2 ANQGSEA. The CDR3 region is CSVDPEGYGYTF. CDR3 in DNA: TGCAGCGTTGACCCTGAGGGATATGGCTACACCTTC.

The J gene is TRBJ1-2, the V gene TRBV30; D perhaps matches TRBD1 (5 bases). Looked up from germline, CDR1 is GTSNPN and CDR2 is SVGIG (reference sequence). The CDR3 is 13 amino acids. V lost 0 bases and J lost 4, with 9 bases in between. The CDR3 region is CAWSVGGIYGYTF. CDR3 sequence (DNA): TGTGCCTGGAGTGTGGGGGGTATCTATGGCTACACCTTC.

V is TRBV9 and J is TRBJ2-3; 9 bases align to TRBD2. Trimming removed 4 bases from V and 2 bases from J; junction bases left unmatched: 8. The CDR3 totals 16 residues. The germline CDR1 and CDR2 sequences are SGDLS and YYNGEE. CDR3 protein: CASSFLSGSPTDTQYF. CDR3 in DNA: TGTGCCAGCAGCTTTCTTAGCGGGAGCCCCACAGATACGCAGTATTTT.

This clone was observed a few times. The chain couples TRBV6-4 to TRBJ2-1; 10 positions agree with TRBD2. In germline, CDR1 is MRHNA, CDR2 SNTAGT. The J segment lost 6 bases and the V segment lost 6 bases, leaving 11 bases of the junction unmatched. This CDR3 contains 16 residues. The CDR3 region is CASSTSARLAGNEQFF. The CDR3 DNA is TGTGCCAGCAGCACGAGTGCCCGACTAGCGGGCAATGAGCAGTTCTTC.

This chain uses TRBV2 with TRBJ2-5; 7 positions agree with TRBD2. The ends lost 6 bases at V and 9 bases at J; junction bases unmatched: 16. Germline-derived CDR1 and CDR2 are SNHLY and FYNNEI. This CDR3 contains 15 residues. CDR3 sequence reads: CASRENLGREEAQYF. In DNA form, the CDR3 reads TGTGCCAGCAGGGAGAACCTAGGGAGGGAGGAGGCCCAGTACTTC.

This clone was picked up a small number of times. The chain joins TRBV7-9 to TRBJ1-2; TRBD1 matches 7 bases. The V gene end was trimmed by 4 bases and the J gene end by 8 bases; junction bases not matched to a gene: 4. In germline, CDR1 is SEHNR, CDR2 FQNEAQ (reference sequence). The CDR3 totals 12 residues. This chain's CDR3 is CASSWYRGGYTF. The CDR3 DNA follows: TGTGCCAGCAGCTGGTACAGGGGAGGCTACACCTTC.

Only a few counts were recorded for this clone. This chain links TRBV5-6 with TRBJ2-1, with 8 bases lining up with TRBD2. This CDR3 contains 17 residues. Germline V CDR1 and CDR2: SGHDT, YYEEEE. V shed 1 base and J 3 bases; nucleotides not matched to a gene: 9. CDR3 sequence (DNA): TGTGCCAGCAGCTTGACCAGCGGGAGTATCCTCTACAATGAGCAGTTCTTC. This sequence encodes CASSLTSGSILYNEQFF.

The chain carries TRBV5-1 and TRBJ2-1, with TRBD2 identical over 10 bases. The V gene's germline CDR1 is SGHRS and CDR2 YFSETQ. This CDR3 is 15 amino acids long. V gave up 0 bases and J gave up 9 bases; unmatched junction bases: 6. This CDR3 reads CASSLAASGSGEQFF. The CDR3 nucleotides are TGCGCCAGCAGCTTGGCGGCTAGCGGGAGTGGTGAGCAGTTCTTC.

This clone was detected only once. The missing conserved phenylalanine or tryptophan at the end of this CDR3 makes a read error likely. The genes are TRBV30 and TRBJ2-3, with 9 bases matching TRBD1. CDR1 and CDR2 (germline): GTSNPN, SVGIG (reference sequence). After removal of 3 bases from V and 5 bases from J, the junction contained 6 bases not matched to a gene. The CDR3 is 14 residues long. The CDR3 protein is CAWSHLGQGDTQYS. The CDR3, as DNA: TGTGCCTGGAGCCACTTGGGACAGGGAGATACGCAGTATTCT.

The rearrangement links TRBV5-1 to TRBJ2-1; 10 bases align to TRBD2. V lost 0 bases and J lost 6; bases outside the gene matches: 0. The germline V gene encodes CDR1 SGHRS and CDR2 YFSETQ. This CDR3 spans 14 amino acids. CDR3 loop: CASSLASGSNEQFF. The CDR3 nucleotides are TGCGCCAGCAGCTTGGCTAGCGGGAGCAATGAGCAGTTCTTC.

A single count supports this clone. The chain carries TRBV27 and TRBJ2-3, with D maybe TRBD2 (6 bases). This CDR3 contains 16 residues. Trimming removed 6 bases at V and 2 bases at J, with 18 bases between. The germline V gene has CDR1 MNHEY and CDR2 SMNVEV (reference sequence). The CDR3 DNA is TGTGCCAGCAGCCCCTTCCGGGACTCGCACACAGATACGCAGTATTTT. It yields the protein CASSPFRDSHTDTQYF.

This clone came up a few times. The chain couples TRBV2 to TRBJ2-5, with 10 positions matching TRBD1. Germline V gene sequence: CDR1 SNHLY, CDR2 FYNNEI. V lost 6 bases to trimming and J lost 1 base; unmatched junction nucleotides: 2. The CDR3 is made up of 14 amino acids. The CDR3 loop is CASRDRGGQETQYF. The CDR3 region has the DNA TGTGCCAGCAGGGACAGGGGGGGCCAAGAGACCCAGTACTTC.

A few counts support this clone. The chain carries TRBV30 and TRBJ1-5; a weak D match, TRBD1 (6 bases). CDR3 size: 14 residues. Trimming took 5 bases from V and 5 from J, leaving 16 bases between them. Germline assignment: CDR1 GTSNPN and CDR2 SVGIG (reference sequence). CDR3 in DNA: TGTGCCTGGCACGGGGGGCGAGGGGATCAGCCCCAGCATTTT. The encoded protein is CAWHGGRGDQPQHF.

The V and J genes are TRBV7-3 and TRBJ1-1; D gene unclear. V lost 2 bases, J lost 2 bases, and 12 bases lay in between. CDR3 size: 15 residues. CDR1 is SGHTA, CDR2 FQGTGA, per germline. CDR3 sequence reads: CASSLVPNLNTEAFF. DNA of the CDR3: TGTGCCAGCAGCTTAGTCCCGAATCTAAACACTGAAGCTTTCTTT.

This sequence joins TRBV19 and TRBJ1-5; D gene unclear. Germline values: CDR1 LNHDA, CDR2 SQIVND (reference sequence). The germline V and J ends were trimmed by 6 bases and 0 bases, with 12 bases remaining between them. The CDR3 sequence is 15 residues long. The CDR3 sequence: CASRQGGPSNQPQHF. The CDR3, as DNA: TGTGCCAGTAGACAAGGAGGTCCTAGCAATCAGCCCCAGCATTTT.

This clone was counted a single time. This chain joins TRBV5-1 and TRBJ1-1; D perhaps matches TRBD1 (6 bases). This CDR3 spans 14 amino acids. V was clipped by 3 bases and J by 2 bases, with 11 bases between them. Looked up from germline, CDR1 is SGHRS and CDR2 is YFSETQ. The CDR3 is CASSYEQGNTEAFF. CDR3 bases: TGCGCCAGCAGCTATGAACAGGGCAACACTGAAGCTTTCTTT.